The sequence of this T cell receptor (beta chain) was determined in a study of blood T cell repertoires in COVID-19. Whole-study context: Collection of acute and convalescent COVID-19 samples took place in the United States, Italy and Spain.

The CDR3 length is 13 residues. Trimming pared 6 bases from V and 5 bases from J, leaving 13 bases between. Original data processing: How many nucleated cells were present was estimated from reference gene primer amplification. Only in-frame clones appear in the TCRdb table, and some are missing; sequencing was by immunoSEQ multiplex PCR. That table furnishes V, J and clone size, whereas the DNA furnished D and trimming. This table has about 170,000 clones, 84% appearing once. The receptor's source is a man aged 40-50 years who had recovered from COVID-19. The sample was peripheral blood. The chain joins TRBV12-3 or TRBV12-4 to TRBJ1-2; D gene ambiguous. The DNA of the CDR3 is TGTGCCAGCAGGGTCGGCGGAGCTTATGGCTACACCTTC. Its protein product is CASRVGGAYGYTF.